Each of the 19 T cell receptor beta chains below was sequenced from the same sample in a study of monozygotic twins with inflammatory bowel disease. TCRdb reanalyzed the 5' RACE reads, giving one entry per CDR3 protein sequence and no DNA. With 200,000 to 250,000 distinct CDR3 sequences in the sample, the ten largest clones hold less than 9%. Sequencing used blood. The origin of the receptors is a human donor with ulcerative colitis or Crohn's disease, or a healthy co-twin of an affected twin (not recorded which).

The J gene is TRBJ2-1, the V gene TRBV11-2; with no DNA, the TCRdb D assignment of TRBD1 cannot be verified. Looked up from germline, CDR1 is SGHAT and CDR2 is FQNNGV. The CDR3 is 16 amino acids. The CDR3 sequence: CASRGIGGPPYNEQFF.

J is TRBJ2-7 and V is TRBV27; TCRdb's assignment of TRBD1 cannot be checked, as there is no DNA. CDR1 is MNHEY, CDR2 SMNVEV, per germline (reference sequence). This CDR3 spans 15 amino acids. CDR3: CASSLGLAGPYEQYF.

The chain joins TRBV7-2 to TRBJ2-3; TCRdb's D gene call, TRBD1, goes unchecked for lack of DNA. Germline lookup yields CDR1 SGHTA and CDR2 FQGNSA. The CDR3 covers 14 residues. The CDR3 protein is CASSSAGSPDTQYF.

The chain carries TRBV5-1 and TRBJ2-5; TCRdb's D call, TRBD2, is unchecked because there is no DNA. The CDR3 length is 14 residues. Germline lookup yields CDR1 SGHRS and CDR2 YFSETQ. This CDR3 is CASSQRTRGETQYF.

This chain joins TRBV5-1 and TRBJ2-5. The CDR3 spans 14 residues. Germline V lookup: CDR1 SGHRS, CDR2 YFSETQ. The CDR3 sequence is CASSPETGQETQYF.

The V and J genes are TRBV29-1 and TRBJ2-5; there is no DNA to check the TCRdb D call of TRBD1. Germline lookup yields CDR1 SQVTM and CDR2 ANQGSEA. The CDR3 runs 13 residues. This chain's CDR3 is CSVEDGTEETQYF. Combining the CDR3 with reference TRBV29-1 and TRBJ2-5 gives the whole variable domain SAVISQKPSRDICQRGTSLTIQCQVDSQVTMMFWYRQQPGQSLTLIATANQGSEATYESGFVIDKFPISRPNLTFSTLTVSNMSPEDSSIYLCSVEDGTEETQYFGPGTRLLVL.

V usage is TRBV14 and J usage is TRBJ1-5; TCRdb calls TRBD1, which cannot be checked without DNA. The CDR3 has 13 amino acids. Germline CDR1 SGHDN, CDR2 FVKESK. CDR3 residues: CASSARANQPQHF.

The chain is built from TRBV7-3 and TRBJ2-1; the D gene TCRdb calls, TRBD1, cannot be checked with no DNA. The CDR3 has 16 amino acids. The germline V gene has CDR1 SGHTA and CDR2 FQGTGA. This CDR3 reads CASSLDSGGASNEQFF. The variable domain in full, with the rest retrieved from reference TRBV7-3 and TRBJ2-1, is GAGVSQTPSNKVTEKGKYVELRCDPISGHTALYWYRQSLGQGPEFLIYFQGTGAADDSGLPNDRFFAVRPEGSVSTLKIQRTERGDSAVYLCASSLDSGGASNEQFFGPGTRLTVL.

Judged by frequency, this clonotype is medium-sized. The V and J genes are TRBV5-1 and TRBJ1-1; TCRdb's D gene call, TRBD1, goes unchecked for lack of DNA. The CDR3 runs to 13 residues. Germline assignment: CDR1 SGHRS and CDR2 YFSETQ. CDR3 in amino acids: CASSLTGSLEAFF.

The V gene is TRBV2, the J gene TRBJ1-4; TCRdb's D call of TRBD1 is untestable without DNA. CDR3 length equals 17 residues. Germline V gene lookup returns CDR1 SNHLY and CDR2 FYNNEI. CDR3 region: CASDSRGAGALNEKLFF.

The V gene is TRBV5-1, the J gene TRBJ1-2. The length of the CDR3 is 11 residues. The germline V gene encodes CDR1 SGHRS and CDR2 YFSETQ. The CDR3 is CASSLDAGYTF.

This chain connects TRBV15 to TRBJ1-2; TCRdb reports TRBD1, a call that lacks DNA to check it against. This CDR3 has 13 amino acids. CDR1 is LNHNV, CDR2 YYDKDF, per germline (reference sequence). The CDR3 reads CATSKGGGYGYTF.

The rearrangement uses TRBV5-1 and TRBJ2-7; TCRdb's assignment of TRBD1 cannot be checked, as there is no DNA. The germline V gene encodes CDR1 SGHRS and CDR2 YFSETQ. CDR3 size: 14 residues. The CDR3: CASSFWTGIDEQYF.

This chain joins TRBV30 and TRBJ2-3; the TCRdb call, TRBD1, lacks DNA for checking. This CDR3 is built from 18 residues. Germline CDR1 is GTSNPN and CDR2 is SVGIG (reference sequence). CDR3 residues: CAWSYGTGLTTSTDTQYF.

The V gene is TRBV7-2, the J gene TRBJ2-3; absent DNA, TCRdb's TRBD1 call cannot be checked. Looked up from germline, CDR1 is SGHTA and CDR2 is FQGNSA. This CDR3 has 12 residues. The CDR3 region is CASSPRDGTQYF.

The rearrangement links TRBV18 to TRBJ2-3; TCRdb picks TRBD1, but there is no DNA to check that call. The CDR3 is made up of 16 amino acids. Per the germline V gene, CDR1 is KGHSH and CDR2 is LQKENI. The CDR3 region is CASSPGTGVSTDTQYF.

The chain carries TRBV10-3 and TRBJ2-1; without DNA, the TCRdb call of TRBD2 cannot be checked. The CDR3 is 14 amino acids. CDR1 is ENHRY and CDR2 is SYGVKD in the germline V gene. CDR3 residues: CAISPNYGSNEQFF.

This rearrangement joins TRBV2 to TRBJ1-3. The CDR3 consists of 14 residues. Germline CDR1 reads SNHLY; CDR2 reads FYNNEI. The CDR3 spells CASRRLSSGNTIYF.

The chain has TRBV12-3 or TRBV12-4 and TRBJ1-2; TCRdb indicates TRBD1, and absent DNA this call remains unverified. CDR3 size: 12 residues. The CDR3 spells CASSGGPYGYTF.